This is a list of T cell receptor beta chains from one sample in a study of cytomegalovirus exposure and HLA in healthy donors. The protocol was immunoSEQ multiplex PCR, while the TCRdb copy is restricted to in-frame clones and leaves out a portion. The repertoire holds approximately 150,000 clones, with around 80% as singletons. Sequencing used PBMCs. These receptor sequences come from a woman younger than 45 in good health and CMV-seropositive. The CDR3 runs from the conserved cysteine through the conserved F or W. The D gene is left open where the match is weak. The size entry is marked missing in some rows and otherwise reads once, few, many or a size class.

J: TRBJ2-5; V: TRBV21-1; size: .; D: .; CDR3: CASSPKTLLRGRKETQYF; DNA: TGTGCCAGCAGCCCAAAGACCCTCCTCAGGGGGCGGAAGGAGACCCAGTACTTC
J: TRBJ2-7; V: TRBV5-4; size: few; D: TRBD2; CDR3: CASSPPSGEGYEQYF; DNA: TGTGCCAGCAGCCCTCCTAGCGGGGAGGGGTACGAGCAGTACTTC
J: TRBJ1-5; V: TRBV19; size: .; D: .; CDR3: CASSIDRGRSNQPQHF; DNA: TGTGCCAGTAGTATAGACAGGGGTAGGAGCAATCAGCCCCAGCATTTT
J: TRBJ1-1; V: TRBV4-3; size: .; D: TRBD1; CDR3: CASSQGTGKMNTEAFF; DNA: TGCGCCAGCAGCCAAGGGACAGGGAAAATGAACACTGAAGCTTTCTTT
J: TRBJ2-7; V: TRBV6-1; size: .; D: TRBD1; CDR3: CASSDRQGAGEQYF; DNA: TGTGCCAGCAGTGATCGTCAGGGGGCCGGGGAGCAGTACTTC
J: TRBJ2-7; V: TRBV7-2; size: once; D: TRBD1; CDR3: CASSPTTGGYEQYF; DNA: TGTGCCAGCAGCCCAACGACAGGGGGTTACGAGCAGTACTTC
J: TRBJ2-5; V: TRBV5-1; size: few; D: .; CDR3: CASSLVGRGEETQYF; DNA: TGCGCCAGCAGCTTGGTCGGCAGGGGGGAAGAGACCCAGTACTTC
J: TRBJ2-5; V: TRBV19; size: .; D: TRBD1; CDR3: CASSDRAGFQETQYF; DNA: TGTGCCAGTAGCGACAGGGCGGGCTTTCAAGAGACCCAGTACTTC
J: TRBJ2-1; V: TRBV10-3; size: .; D: TRBD2; CDR3: CAINGTSGSYNEQFF; DNA: TGTGCCATCAACGGGACTAGCGGCTCCTACAATGAGCAGTTCTTC
J: TRBJ1-1; V: TRBV6-5; size: .; D: TRBD1; CDR3: CASSYSTGDTEAFF; DNA: TGTGCCAGCAGTTACTCGACAGGGGACACTGAAGCTTTCTTT
J: TRBJ2-7; V: TRBV10-1; size: .; D: .; CDR3: CASSEGQGPISYEQYF; DNA: TGCGCCAGCAGTGAGGGCCAGGGCCCCATATCCTACGAGCAGTACTTC
J: TRBJ2-3; V: TRBV5-1; size: once; D: .; CDR3: CASRGQAGTDTQYF; DNA: TGCGCCAGCAGAGGCCAAGCGGGCACAGATACGCAGTATTTT
J: TRBJ2-7; V: TRBV2; size: .; D: TRBD1; CDR3: CASSPPGQPYEQYF; DNA: TGTGCCAGCAGTCCCCCGGGACAGCCCTACGAGCAGTACTTC
J: TRBJ1-2; V: TRBV19; size: .; D: TRBD1; CDR3: CASSETGQGDYGYTF; DNA: TGTGCCAGTAGTGAAACGGGACAGGGGGACTATGGCTACACCTTC
J: TRBJ1-2; V: TRBV30; size: once; D: TRBD1; CDR3: CAWSPGQHKTF; DNA: TGTGCCTGGAGTCCGGGACAGCATAAGACCTTC
J: TRBJ2-7; V: TRBV9; size: .; D: .; CDR3: CASSPLRQGPNEQYF; DNA: TGTGCCAGCAGTCCTCTCCGCCAGGGTCCAAACGAGCAGTACTTC
J: TRBJ2-7; V: TRBV6-5; size: few; D: TRBD2; CDR3: CASSYSLIAGTYEQYF; DNA: TGTGCCAGCAGTTACTCTTTGATAGCGGGAACCTACGAGCAGTACTTC
J: TRBJ2-3; V: TRBV7-3; size: .; D: TRBD1; CDR3: CASSLTDRGSDTQYF; DNA: TGTGCCAGCAGCTTAACGGACAGGGGAAGTGATACGCAGTATTTT
J: TRBJ2-6; V: TRBV10-3; size: once; D: TRBD2; CDR3: CAIRAGVGANVLTF; DNA: TGTGCCATCAGGGCGGGGGTCGGGGCCAACGTCCTGACTTTC
J: TRBJ2-1; V: TRBV5-1; size: .; D: TRBD2; CDR3: CASSIGLAGGDEQFF; DNA: TGCGCCAGCAGTATAGGACTAGCGGGAGGCGATGAGCAGTTCTTC
J: TRBJ2-7; V: TRBV29-1; size: once; D: .; CDR3: CSYTGPPIYEQYF; DNA: TGCAGCTATACTGGGCCCCCAATCTACGAGCAGTACTTC
J: TRBJ1-1; V: TRBV27; size: .; D: .; CDR3: CASSTGNTEAFF; DNA: TGTGCCAGCAGTACAGGGAACACTGAAGCTTTCTTT
J: TRBJ2-7; V: TRBV5-1; size: .; D: .; CDR3: CASSGQLGATYEQYF; DNA: TGCGCCAGCAGCGGACAGCTCGGGGCTACCTACGAGCAGTACTTC
J: TRBJ2-3; V: TRBV25-1; size: .; D: .; CDR3: CASSESRDFPIDTQYF; DNA: TGTGCCAGCAGTGAATCACGGGACTTCCCGATAGATACGCAGTATTTT
J: TRBJ1-5; V: TRBV27; size: .; D: .; CDR3: CASSLSGGYSNQPQHF; DNA: TGTGCCAGCAGTTTGTCGGGGGGTTATAGCAATCAGCCCCAGCATTTT
J: TRBJ1-2; V: TRBV27; size: .; D: .; CDR3: CASSRPGPGGFLDGYTF; DNA: TGTGCCAGCAGCCGACCGGGACCGGGAGGATTTTTAGATGGCTACACCTTC
J: TRBJ2-1; V: TRBV5-4; size: once; D: .; CDR3: CASSIGQPYNEQFF; DNA: TGTGCCAGCAGCATAGGACAACCTTACAATGAGCAGTTCTTC
J: TRBJ2-1; V: TRBV2; size: .; D: TRBD2; CDR3: CASSELDLGLAGAWREQFF; DNA: TGTGCCAGCAGTGAATTGGACCTGGGACTAGCGGGAGCCTGGAGAGAGCAGTTCTTC
J: TRBJ2-7; V: TRBV11-3; size: .; D: TRBD2; CDR3: CASSPGGGDYEQYF; DNA: TGTGCCAGCAGCCCTGGCGGGGGGGACTACGAGCAGTACTTC